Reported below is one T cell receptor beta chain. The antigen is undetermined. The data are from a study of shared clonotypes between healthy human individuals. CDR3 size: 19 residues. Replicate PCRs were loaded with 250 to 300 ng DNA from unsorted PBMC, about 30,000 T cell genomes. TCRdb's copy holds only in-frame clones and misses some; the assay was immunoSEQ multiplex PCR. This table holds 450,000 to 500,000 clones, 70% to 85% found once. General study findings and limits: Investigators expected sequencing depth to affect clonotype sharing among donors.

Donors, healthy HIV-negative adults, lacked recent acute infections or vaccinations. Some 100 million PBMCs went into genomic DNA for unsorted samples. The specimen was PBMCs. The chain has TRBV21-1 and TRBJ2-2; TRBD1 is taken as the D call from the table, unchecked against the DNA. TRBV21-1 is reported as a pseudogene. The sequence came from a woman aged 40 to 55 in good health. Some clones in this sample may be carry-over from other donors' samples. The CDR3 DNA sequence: TGTGCCAGCAGCAAATCCAACAAAAGGGGACAGGGCGGCACCGGGGAGCTGTTTTTT. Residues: CASSKSNKRGQGGTGELFF.